This TCR beta chain was identified in a study of cytomegalovirus exposure and HLA in healthy donors. As for this clone: What it recognizes is unknown.

Germline-derived CDR1 and CDR2 are SGHRS and YFSETQ. Trimming at V came to 0 bases and at J to 5 bases, leaving 4 bases not matched to a gene. The length of the CDR3 is 15 residues. General study results and limits: It was reportedly the case that the classifier diagnosed cytomegalovirus status with high specificity and sensitivity. In a later analysis, TCR beta V- and J-gene trimming was associated with a missense DCLRE1C variant.

The primer mix had 60 Vbeta and 13 Jbeta primers. Generated by immunoSEQ multiplex PCR, the TCRdb table keeps only in-frame clones and is missing some. Found here are about 190,000 clones, more than 65% of them singletons; the top ten hold less than 4.5%. This clonotype was sampled from a man aged 50 to 59 in good health and CMV-seronegative. V usage is TRBV5-1 and J usage is TRBJ2-3; 9 bases map to TRBD1. Sequenced input: PBMCs. DNA for the CDR3: TGCGCCAGCAGCTTGGGGGACAGGGATAAAGATACGCAGTATTTT. Translating gives CASSLGDRDKDTQYF.